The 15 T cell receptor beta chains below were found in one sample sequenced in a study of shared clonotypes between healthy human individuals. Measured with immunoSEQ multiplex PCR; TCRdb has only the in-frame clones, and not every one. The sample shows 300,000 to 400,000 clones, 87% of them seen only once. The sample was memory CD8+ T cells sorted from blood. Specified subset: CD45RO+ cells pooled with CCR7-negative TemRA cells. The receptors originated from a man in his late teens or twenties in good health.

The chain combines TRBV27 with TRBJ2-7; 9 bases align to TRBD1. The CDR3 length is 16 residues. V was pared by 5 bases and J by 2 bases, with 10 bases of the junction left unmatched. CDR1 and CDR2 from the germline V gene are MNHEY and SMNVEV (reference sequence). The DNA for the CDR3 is TGTGCCAGCAGTCCCGTCGGGACAGGGAACGCCTACGAGCAGTACTTC. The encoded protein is CASSPVGTGNAYEQYF.

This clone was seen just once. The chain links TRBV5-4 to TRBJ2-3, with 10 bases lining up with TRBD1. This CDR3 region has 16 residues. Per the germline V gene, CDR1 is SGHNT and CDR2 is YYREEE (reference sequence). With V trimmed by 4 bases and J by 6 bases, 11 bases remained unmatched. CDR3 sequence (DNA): TGTGCCAGCAGCAGGGACAGGGGAGCGGATTTGGATACGCAGTATTTT. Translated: CASSRDRGADLDTQYF.

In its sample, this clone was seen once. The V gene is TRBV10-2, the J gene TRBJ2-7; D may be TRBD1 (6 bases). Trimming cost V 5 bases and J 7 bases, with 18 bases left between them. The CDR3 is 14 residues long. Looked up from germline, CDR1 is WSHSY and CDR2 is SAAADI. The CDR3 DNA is TGCGCCAGCAGTTTCCACAGGGAGACGGAAGAGCAGTACTTC. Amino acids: CASSFHRETEEQYF.

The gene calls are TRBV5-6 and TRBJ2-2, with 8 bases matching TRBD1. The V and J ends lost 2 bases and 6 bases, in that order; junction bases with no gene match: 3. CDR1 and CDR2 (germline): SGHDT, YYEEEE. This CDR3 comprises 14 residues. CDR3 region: CASSLLQGAGELFF. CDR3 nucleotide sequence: TGTGCCAGCAGCTTACTACAGGGGGCCGGGGAGCTGTTTTTT.

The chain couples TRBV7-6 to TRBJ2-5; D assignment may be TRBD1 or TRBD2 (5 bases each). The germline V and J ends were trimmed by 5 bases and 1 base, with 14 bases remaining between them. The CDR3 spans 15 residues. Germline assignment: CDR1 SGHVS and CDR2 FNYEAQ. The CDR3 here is CASSTRGGTQETQYF. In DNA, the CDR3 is TGTGCCAGCAGCACTAGGGGTGGTACCCAAGAGACCCAGTACTTC.

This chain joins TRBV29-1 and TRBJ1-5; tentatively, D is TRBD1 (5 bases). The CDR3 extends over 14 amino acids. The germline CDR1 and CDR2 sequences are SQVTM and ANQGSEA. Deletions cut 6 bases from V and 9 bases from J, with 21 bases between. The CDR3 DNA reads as TGCAGCGTCGGGACCCGGAGGAGCCCCAGGCCCCAGCATTTT. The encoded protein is CSVGTRRSPRPQHF.

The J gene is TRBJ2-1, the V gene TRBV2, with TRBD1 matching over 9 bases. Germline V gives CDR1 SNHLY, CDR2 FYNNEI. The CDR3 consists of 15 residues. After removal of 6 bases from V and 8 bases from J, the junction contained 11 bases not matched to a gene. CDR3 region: CASRPGQGRWDEQFF. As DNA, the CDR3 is TGTGCCAGCAGGCCCGGACAGGGGAGATGGGATGAGCAGTTCTTC.

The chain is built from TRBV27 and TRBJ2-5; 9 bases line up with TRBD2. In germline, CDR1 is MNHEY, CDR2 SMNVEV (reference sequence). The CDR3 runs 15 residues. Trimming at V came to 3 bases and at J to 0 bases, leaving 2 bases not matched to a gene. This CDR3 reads CASSLSSGNQETQYF. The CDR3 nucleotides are TGTGCCAGCAGTTTGTCTAGCGGGAACCAAGAGACCCAGTACTTC.

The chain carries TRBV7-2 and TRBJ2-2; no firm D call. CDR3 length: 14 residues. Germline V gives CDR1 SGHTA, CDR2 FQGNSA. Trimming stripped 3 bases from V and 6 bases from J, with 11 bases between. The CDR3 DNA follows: TGTGCCAGCAGCTTTGGGCCGGGCGCCGGGGAGCTGTTTTTT. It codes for CASSFGPGAGELFF. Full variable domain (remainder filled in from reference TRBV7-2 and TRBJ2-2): GAGVSQSPSNKVTEKGKDVELRCDPISGHTALYWYRQSLGQGLEFLIYFQGNSAPDKSGLPSDRFSAERTGGSVSTLTIQRTQQEDSAVYLCASSFGPGAGELFFGEGSRLTVL.

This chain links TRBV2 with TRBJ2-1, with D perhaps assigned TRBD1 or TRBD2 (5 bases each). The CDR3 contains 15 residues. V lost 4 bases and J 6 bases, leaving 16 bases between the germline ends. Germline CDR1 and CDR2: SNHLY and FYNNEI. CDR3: CASSVFPGAGNEQFF. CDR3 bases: TGTGCCAGCAGTGTCTTTCCCGGGGCGGGCAATGAGCAGTTCTTC.

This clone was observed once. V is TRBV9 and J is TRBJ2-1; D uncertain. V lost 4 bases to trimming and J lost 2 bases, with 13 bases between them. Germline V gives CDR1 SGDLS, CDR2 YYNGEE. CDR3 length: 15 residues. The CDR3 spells CASSISGGAYNEQFF. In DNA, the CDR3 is TGTGCCAGCAGCATATCAGGTGGAGCCTACAATGAGCAGTTCTTC.

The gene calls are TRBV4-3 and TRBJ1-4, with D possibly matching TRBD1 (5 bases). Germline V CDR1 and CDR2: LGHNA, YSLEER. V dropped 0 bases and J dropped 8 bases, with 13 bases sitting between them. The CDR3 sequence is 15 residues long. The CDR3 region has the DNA TGCGCCAGCAGCCAAGATCTGGGGGTTCGGGAAAAACTGTTTTTT. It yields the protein CASSQDLGVREKLFF.

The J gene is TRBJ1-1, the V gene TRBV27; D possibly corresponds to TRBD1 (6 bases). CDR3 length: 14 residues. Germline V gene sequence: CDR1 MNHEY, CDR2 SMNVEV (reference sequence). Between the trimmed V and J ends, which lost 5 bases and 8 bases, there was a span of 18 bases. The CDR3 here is CASSQTGHLVEAFF. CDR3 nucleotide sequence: TGTGCCAGCAGTCAGACAGGACACTTAGTCGAAGCTTTCTTT.

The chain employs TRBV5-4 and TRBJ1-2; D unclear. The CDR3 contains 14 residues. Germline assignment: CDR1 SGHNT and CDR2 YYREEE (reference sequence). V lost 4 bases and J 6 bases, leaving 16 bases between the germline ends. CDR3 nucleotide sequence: TGTGCCAGCAGCCCGACTTGGGAGGGCAATGGCTACACCTTC. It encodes CASSPTWEGNGYTF. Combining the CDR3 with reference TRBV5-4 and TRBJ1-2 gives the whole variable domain ETGVTQSPTHLIKTRGQQVTLRCSSQSGHNTVSWYQQALGQGPQFIFQYYREEENGRGNFPPRFSGLQFPNYSSELNVNALELDDSALYLCASSPTWEGNGYTFGSGTRLTVV.

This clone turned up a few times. The CDR3 spells CASSLLGGSTEAFF. As DNA, the CDR3 is TGTGCCAGCAGCTTGCTGGGTGGATCCACTGAAGCTTTCTTT. V and J are TRBV5-8 and TRBJ1-1; no reliable D call. The CDR3 sequence is 14 residues long. In germline, CDR1 is SGHTS, CDR2 YDEGEE. The V gene lost 1 base and the J gene lost 4 bases, with 11 bases spanning the gap.